This T cell receptor beta chain was found in a study of blood T cell repertoires in COVID-19. Study details: PBMCs, B-cell-depleted T cells, or T cells were the source of the cDNA or gDNA that made up the material.

How the authors handled the data: Scientists estimated how many nucleated cells there were by amplifying reference gene primers. The method was immunoSEQ multiplex PCR; TCRdb's version includes in-frame clones alone and lacks a portion of them. V and J calls and clone size are given by that table; D and trimming were obtained from the DNA. The data show approximately 130,000 clones, with roughly 79% seen just once and 10% to 14% held by the top ten. Sequencing was done on a sample of peripheral blood. The sequence was collected from a human donor in a cohort sampled during active COVID-19.

The CDR3 DNA sequence: TGTGCCACCAGCAGAGTAGCGGGGGGGGTCAATACGCAGTATTTT. Encoded protein: CATSRVAGGVNTQYF. V is TRBV15 and J is TRBJ2-3, with 11 bases fitting TRBD2. The CDR3 length is 15 residues. Germline loops: CDR1 LNHNV, CDR2 YYDKDF (reference sequence). V lost 1 base and J lost 7; bases outside the gene matches: 4.